These 25 T cell receptor beta chains originate from one sample sequenced in a study of T cells in Graves' hyperthyroidism and ophthalmopathy. RNA transcripts gave rise to amplified TCR beta CDR3 regions. In the first-round RT-PCR of the TCR CDR3, the HTBI primer set was used. TCRdb used MiXCR to reprocess the multiplex PCR reads, holding one entry per CDR3 protein. The sample records some 510,000 distinct CDR3 sequences, around 45% being singletons. The material sequenced was peripheral blood or thyroid tissue (not recorded which). The source is a woman aged 18-29 years with Graves' hyperthyroidism.

This clonotype was counted a single time. The rearrangement uses TRBV2 and TRBJ2-7; D gene uncertain. This CDR3 has 14 residues. The germline CDR1 and CDR2 sequences are SNHLY and FYNNEI. Between the trimmed V and J ends, which lost 9 bases and 1 base, there was a span of 16 bases. DNA for the CDR3: TGTGCCAGTAGTACCCCCTGGGGTTCCTACGAGCAGTACTTC. This codes for CASSTPWGSYEQYF. The full variable domain, its missing parts supplied by reference TRBV2 and TRBJ2-7, is EPEVTQTPSHQVTQMGQEVILRCVPISNHLYFYWYRQILGQKVEFLVSFYNNEISEKSEIFDDQFSVERPDGSNFTLKIRSTKLEDSAMYFCASSTPWGSYEQYFGPGTRLTVT.

The chain combines TRBV7-6 with TRBJ2-7; 7 nucleotides line up with TRBD2. With 5 bases clipped from V and 3 bases from J, the junction kept 13 bases outside the gene matches. Germline-derived CDR1 and CDR2 are SGHVS and FNYEAQ. This CDR3 comprises 16 residues. The CDR3 nucleotides are TGTGCCAGCAGCAGCGGGGACGAGTACGGATACTACGAGCAGTACTTC. Residues: CASSSGDEYGYYEQYF. Based on the CDR3 plus reference TRBV7-6 and TRBJ2-7, the full variable domain is GAGVSQSPRYKVTKRGQDVALRCDPISGHVSLYWYRQALGQGPEFLTYFNYEAQQDKSGLPNDRFSAERPEGSISTLTIQRTEQRDSAMYRCASSSGDEYGYYEQYFGPGTRLTVT.

This clonotype was found a few times. The genes are TRBV7-2 and TRBJ1-2; D not certain. Trimming removed 5 bases from V and 4 bases from J, with 20 bases in between. This CDR3 has 16 amino acids. Germline lookup yields CDR1 SGHTA and CDR2 FQGNSA. CDR3 sequence: CASSQPARQEFYGYTF. The CDR3 DNA reads as TGTGCCAGCAGCCAACCCGCACGGCAGGAATTCTATGGCTACACCTTC.

This clonotype occurred many times. V gene TRBV15 combines with J gene TRBJ1-2; 9 nucleotides align to TRBD1. The V gene end was trimmed by 3 bases and the J gene end by 4 bases; junction bases not matched to a gene: 9. Germline V gene lookup returns CDR1 LNHNV and CDR2 YYDKDF (reference sequence). The CDR3 loop spans 16 amino acids. CDR3 bases: TGTGCCACCAGCAGTGTACAGGGGGCGCGTAGCTATGGCTACACCTTC. Translation gives CATSSVQGARSYGYTF.

This clonotype was detected ten times or more. The chain recombines TRBV29-1 with TRBJ1-6, with no clear D. There are 15 residues in the CDR3. Trimming cost V 1 base and J 8 bases, with 15 bases left between them. Germline CDR1 reads SQVTM; CDR2 reads ANQGSEA. For the CDR3, the DNA is TGCAGCGTTGAAGGAGCCCTCACGGGTGATTCACCCCTCCACTTT. Amino acids: CSVEGALTGDSPLHF.

This clonotype was picked up many times. The chain links TRBV10-3 to TRBJ1-1; D may be TRBD1 (6 bases). Trimming took off 5 bases at V and 2 bases at J, with 12 bases between the two ends. This CDR3 has 14 residues. Germline CDR1 is ENHRY and CDR2 is SYGVKD. Here the CDR3 reads CAISPGTRNTEAFF. CDR3 coding DNA: TGTGCCATCAGTCCCGGGACACGAAACACTGAAGCTTTCTTT.

V is TRBV14 and J is TRBJ1-2, with a possible D match to TRBD1 (6 bases). In germline, CDR1 is SGHDN, CDR2 FVKESK. This CDR3 has 14 residues. Trimming cost V 1 base and J 2 bases, with 8 bases left between them. The CDR3: CASSQVQGNYGYTF. CDR3 DNA: TGTGCCAGCAGCCAAGTGCAGGGGAACTATGGCTACACCTTC.

This clonotype was observed many times. V and J are TRBV7-8 and TRBJ2-5, with D unclear. V was shortened by 5 bases and J by 9 bases, with 10 bases between the two germline ends. The CDR3 extends over 11 amino acids. Germline loops: CDR1 SGHVS, CDR2 FQNEAQ. CDR3: CASSGRVSQYF. CDR3 in DNA: TGTGCCAGCAGCGGTCGAGTTTCCCAGTACTTC.

The chain uses TRBV20-1 and TRBJ1-2; TRBD1 agrees at 11 bases. The CDR3 totals 15 residues. Germline V lookup: CDR1 DFQATT, CDR2 SNEGSKA (reference sequence). V shed 0 bases, J shed 6 bases, and the junction held 6 bases outside the gene matches. The CDR3 region has the DNA TGCAGTGCTAGAGATATGGACAGGGGGCGTCATGGCTACACCTTC. It translates to CSARDMDRGRHGYTF.

This clonotype was seen many times. The J gene is TRBJ2-5, the V gene TRBV5-6; D not certain. The CDR3 spans 13 residues. Trimming stripped 1 base from V and 2 bases from J, with 6 bases between. CDR1 is SGHDT, CDR2 YYEEEE, per germline. The CDR3 coding sequence is TGTGCCAGCAGCTTGTTCCCACAAGAGACCCAGTACTTC. It is translated as CASSLFPQETQYF.

The genes are TRBV6-1 and TRBJ1-1; D might be TRBD1 (6 bases). CDR1 MNHNS and CDR2 SASEGT come from the germline V gene. Trimming took 7 bases from V and 3 from J, leaving 12 bases between them. CDR3 size: 13 residues. The chain's CDR3 is CASNTGFDTEAFF. DNA of the CDR3: TGTGCCAGCAATACAGGGTTCGACACTGAAGCTTTCTTT.

This chain connects TRBV5-1 to TRBJ1-6; D may be TRBD1 (5 bases). The CDR3 runs 16 residues. Trimming stripped 0 bases from V and 3 bases from J, with 10 bases between. In germline, CDR1 is SGHRS, CDR2 YFSETQ. CDR3 DNA sequence: TGCGCCAGCAGCTTGGATAGTAGGGGCTATAATTCACCCCTCCACTTT. It translates to CASSLDSRGYNSPLHF.

The V call is TRBV19, the J call TRBJ2-5, with 7 bases identical to TRBD2. V trimming: 6 bases; J trimming: 5 bases; junction bases outside the gene matches: 6. The CDR3 runs 13 residues. CDR1 is LNHDA and CDR2 is SQIVND in the germline V gene (reference sequence). CDR3: CASSVVGGETQYF. The CDR3 nucleotides read TGTGCCAGTAGCGTCGTGGGGGGGGAGACCCAGTACTTC.

V gene TRBV10-3 combines with J gene TRBJ1-6; 7 bases are shared with TRBD1. CDR3 size: 15 residues. CDR1 is ENHRY, CDR2 SYGVKD, per germline. With V trimmed by 10 bases and J by 5 bases, 11 bases remained unmatched. In DNA form, the CDR3 reads TGTGCCAGCTCACAGACCGGGACAGATAATTCACCCCTCCACTTT. Protein: CASSQTGTDNSPLHF.

The J gene is TRBJ2-5, the V gene TRBV2; D is perhaps TRBD1 or TRBD2 (5 bases each). Trimming left V 4 bases short and J 5 bases short, with 14 bases between. Per the germline V gene, CDR1 is SNHLY and CDR2 is FYNNEI. The CDR3 is made up of 14 amino acids. DNA for the CDR3: TGTGCCAGCAGTGGAGGGGAGAATGTGGAGACCCAGTACTTC. Translating it yields CASSGGENVETQYF.

Many counts were recorded for this clonotype. The rearrangement uses TRBV10-3 and TRBJ1-3, with 7 bases fitting TRBD1. The V gene end was trimmed by 0 bases and the J gene end by 4 bases; junction bases not matched to a gene: 6. The germline V gene encodes CDR1 ENHRY and CDR2 SYGVKD. The CDR3 is made up of 16 amino acids. This chain's CDR3 is CAISESEGAYGNTIYF. CDR3 nucleotides: TGTGCCATCAGTGAGTCGGAGGGGGCGTACGGAAACACCATATATTTT.

As to this clonotype: Here the CDR3 omits its conserved ending phenylalanine or tryptophan, so a read error is the likely source. The chain uses TRBV10-1 and TRBJ2-7; 7 nucleotides align to TRBD1. Germline CDR1 and CDR2: WNHNN and SYGVQD (reference sequence). V shed 2 bases and J 3 bases; nucleotides not matched to a gene: 7. This CDR3 has 15 residues. CDR3 region: CASSEGNTGDYEQYL. The CDR3 nucleotides are TGCGCCAGCAGTGAGGGGAACACAGGGGACTACGAGCAGTACCTC.

This clonotype was counted ten times or more. The J gene is TRBJ2-5, the V gene TRBV29-1, with D possibly TRBD2 on 5 matching bases. The germline CDR1 and CDR2 sequences are SQVTM and ANQGSEA. Trimming shortened V by 3 bases and J by 5 bases, and 13 bases separated the two germline ends. CDR3 length: 13 amino acids. The CDR3 sequence: CSVDGQRGETQYF. The CDR3 bases are TGCAGCGTTGATGGCCAGCGCGGGGAGACCCAGTACTTC.

In its sample, this clonotype was seen many times. This chain joins TRBV7-9 and TRBJ1-2; D perhaps matches TRBD1 (5 bases). The CDR3 has 12 amino acids. Germline V gene data show CDR1 as SEHNR and CDR2 as FQNEAQ (reference sequence). The V gene lost 6 bases and the J gene lost 4 bases, with 9 bases spanning the gap. The CDR3 protein is CASSRDLYGYTF. CDR3 DNA: TGTGCCAGCAGTCGGGACCTCTATGGCTACACCTTC. The full variable domain, in which reference TRBV7-9 and TRBJ1-2 provide the parts outside the CDR3, is DTGVSQNPRHKITKRGQNVTFRCDPISEHNRLYWYRQTLGQGPEFLTYFQNEAQLEKSRLLSDRFSAERPKGSFSTLEIQRTEQGDSAMYLCASSRDLYGYTFGSGTRLTVV.

The J gene is TRBJ2-6, the V gene TRBV29-1; D tentatively reads TRBD1 or TRBD2 (6 bases each). Germline-derived CDR1 and CDR2 are SQVTM and ANQGSEA. CDR3 length equals 16 residues. V lost 3 bases, J lost 2 bases, and 14 bases lay in between. The DNA of the CDR3 is TGCAGCGTTGACCCCGACGGGGGCGCTGGGGCCAACGTCCTGACTTTC. Translation gives CSVDPDGGAGANVLTF.

This clonotype was seen at least ten times. The chain has TRBV24-1 and TRBJ1-5; D not resolved. There are 13 residues in the CDR3. Germline CDR1 reads KGHDR; CDR2 reads SFDVKD. V lost 2 bases and J 7 bases, leaving 8 bases between the germline ends. This chain's CDR3 is CATSDSDKQPQHF. DNA of the CDR3: TGTGCCACCAGTGATTCCGACAAGCAGCCCCAGCATTTT.

The V gene is TRBV12-3 or TRBV12-4, the J gene TRBJ1-6; tentative D call: TRBD1 (5 bases). V was pared by 3 bases and J by 9 bases, with 15 bases between. The CDR3 length is 15 residues. The CDR3: CASSFSGGFGSPLHF. CDR3 sequence (DNA): TGTGCCAGCAGTTTTTCGGGGGGGTTTGGTTCACCCCTCCACTTT.

The chain couples TRBV2 to TRBJ2-1, with D perhaps being TRBD1 or TRBD2 (5 bases each). The V end lost 4 bases, the J end lost 5 bases, and 18 bases lay between the germline ends. The CDR3 spans 16 residues. Germline lookup yields CDR1 SNHLY and CDR2 FYNNEI. The DNA for the CDR3 is TGTGCCAGCAGTGCAACAACCGGGACGGAGGACAATGAGCAGTTCTTC. Encoded protein: CASSATTGTEDNEQFF.

V gene TRBV7-3 combines with J gene TRBJ2-2; perhaps TRBD2 as D (5 bases). The CDR3 sequence is 14 residues long. The V and J ends lost 6 bases and 7 bases respectively, with 15 bases between them. CDR1 is SGHTA, CDR2 FQGTGA, per germline. For the CDR3, the DNA is TGTGCCAGCAGTCAGAGACGGGATCACGGGGAGCTGTTTTTT. Protein sequence: CASSQRRDHGELFF.

There are a few counts of this clonotype. The CDR3 region is CASSQDGAENTGELFF. DNA for the CDR3: TGTGCCAGCAGCCAAGATGGAGCGGAGAACACCGGGGAGCTGTTTTTT. V is TRBV7-2 and J is TRBJ2-2, with D possibly TRBD2 on 5 matching bases. The ends were cut back, 5 bases at V and 1 base at J, with 14 bases in the middle. The CDR3 loop spans 16 amino acids. Germline lookup yields CDR1 SGHTA and CDR2 FQGNSA. The full variable domain, with the rest looked up from reference TRBV7-2 and TRBJ2-2, is GAGVSQSPSNKVTEKGKDVELRCDPISGHTALYWYRQSLGQGLEFLIYFQGNSAPDKSGLPSDRFSAERTGGSVSTLTIQRTQQEDSAVYLCASSQDGAENTGELFFGEGSRLTVL.